Reported below is one T cell receptor beta chain. Its antigen is undetermined. These data are taken from a study of vaccination effects on CD4 cells after COVID-19. Study summary: After the second dose, samples were taken at median day 72. The researchers cultured some 2 million PBMC per well with 8 to 10 IU/ml IL-2 and around 9.5 ug/ml peptides. Whole-study findings and limits: Few convalescent patients were studied, and early post-infection samples were lacking.

The culture ran for roughly ten days before CD4+ T cells were isolated. Two doses of either BNT162b2 or mRNA-1273 were given to each participant. The method was immunoSEQ multiplex PCR; TCRdb's version includes in-frame clones alone and lacks a portion of them. The repertoire has tens of thousands of clones, roughly four fifths of them found once; the top ten carry more than 2%. Per the germline V gene, CDR1 is LNHDA and CDR2 is SQIVND (reference sequence). Trimming stripped 5 bases from V and 3 bases from J, with 20 bases between. The CDR3 has 17 residues. The chain couples TRBV19 to TRBJ1-5; TRBD1 might be the D (6 bases). This specimen was CD4+ T cells from PBMCs cultured without peptide, taken after COVID-19 vaccination. This clonotype was obtained from a human donor who received a COVID-19 vaccine. The CDR3 protein is CASSFPKGQPYNQPQHF. The CDR3 bases are TGTGCCAGTAGTTTCCCAAAAGGACAGCCCTACAATCAGCCCCAGCATTTT.